A single T cell receptor (beta chain) is shown here with its context. What it binds is not known. The source of the sample is a study of shared clonotypes between healthy human individuals. Naive CD8 populations comprised CD45RO-negative cells positively selected for CCR7, excluding terminally differentiated effector memory CD45RA+ cells. Germline V gives CDR1 MNHEY, CDR2 SMNVEV (reference sequence). This CDR3 is 16 amino acids long. The V gene lost 0 bases and the J gene lost 5 bases, with 16 bases spanning the gap. Points from the study as a whole: How much donors shared clonotypes was expected to be affected by sequencing depth.

Sequencing used immunoSEQ multiplex PCR; TCRdb keeps in-frame clones, though not all of them. The sample contains about 2,100,000 clones, about 92% of which appear only once. The source of this sequence is a man aged 18 to 35 in good health. Some clones in this sample may be carry-over from other donors' samples. V and J are TRBV27 and TRBJ1-2; D possibly corresponds to TRBD1 (5 bases). Source material: naive CD8+ T cells from PBMCs. Here the CDR3 reads CASSLSAGPGEYGYTF. DNA for the CDR3: TGTGCCAGCAGTTTATCGGCAGGGCCCGGGGAGTATGGCTACACCTTC.